This TCR beta chain was sequenced for a study of cytomegalovirus exposure and HLA in healthy donors. The wider study: Around 85 million unique TCR sequences came from HLA-typed donors in an early release.

A note on this clone: As yet, its antigen is unknown.

Amplification used 60 Vbeta primers and 13 Jbeta primers. Clones were sequenced by immunoSEQ multiplex PCR, and TCRdb holds only the in-frame ones, with some missing. The data show some 140,000 clones, 80% seen once. The CDR3 consists of 15 residues. Germline assignment: CDR1 SGHKS and CDR2 YYEKEE (reference sequence). V was clipped by 4 bases and J by 6 bases, with 17 bases between them. Findings and limits, study-wide: For most TCR beta V segments, an earlier analysis put the productive rate at about 90% or about 30% of the time. It was taken for granted in presence/absence analyses that sequencing depth across donors was roughly uniform.

The sequenced sample consisted of PBMCs. The TCR comes from a man younger than 45 in good health and CMV-seropositive. The J gene is TRBJ2-1, the V gene TRBV5-5; D is uncertain. The CDR3 loop is CASSTSVRLPNEQFF. The CDR3 DNA reads as TGTGCCAGCAGCACTTCAGTGAGGCTCCCCAATGAGCAGTTCTTC.